This T cell receptor beta chain came from a study of T cell repertoires in cytomegalovirus infection. Overall study context: Both a matching HLA type and CMV infection were indicated by public TCR beta signatures. Study conclusions and caveats: Identification of carriers of CMV plus the relevant HLA was performed using cumulative public TCR beta family frequency.

This clonotype was detected a few times. Its antigen is not identified. Germline CDR1 is SGHNT and CDR2 is YYREEE (reference sequence). V shed 6 bases and J 0 bases; nucleotides not matched to a gene: 3. The CDR3 sequence is 14 residues long. TCRdb reprocessed the reads via MiXCR and lists one record per CDR3 protein. The data hold about 300,000 distinct CDR3 sequences, with roughly 23% observed a single time. This chain uses TRBV5-4 with TRBJ2-5, with 9 nucleotides matching TRBD2. The sequenced material came from PBMCs. The source is a human donor in good health (CMV status not recorded). Some clones in this sample may be carry-over from other donors' samples. CDR3 in DNA: TGTGCCAGCAATAGCGGGGGTAACCAAGAGACCCAGTACTTC. Its translation is CASNSGGNQETQYF.